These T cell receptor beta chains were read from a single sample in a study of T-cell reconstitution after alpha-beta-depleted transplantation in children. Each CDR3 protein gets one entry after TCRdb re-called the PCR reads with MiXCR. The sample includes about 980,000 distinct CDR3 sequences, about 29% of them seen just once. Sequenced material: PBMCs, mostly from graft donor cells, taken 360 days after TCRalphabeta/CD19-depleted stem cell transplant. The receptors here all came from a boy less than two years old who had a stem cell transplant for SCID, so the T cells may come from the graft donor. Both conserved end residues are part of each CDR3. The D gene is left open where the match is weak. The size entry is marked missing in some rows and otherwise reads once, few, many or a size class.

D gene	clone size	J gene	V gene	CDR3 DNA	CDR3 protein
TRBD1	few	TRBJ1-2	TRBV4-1	TGCGCCAGCAGCCAAGGCGGATGGGACAGGGAGGCCTATGGCTACACCTTC	CASSQGGWDREAYGYTF
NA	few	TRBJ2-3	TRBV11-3	TGTGCCAGCAGTTCGGGCCAACGTCCCACAGATACGCAGTATTTT	CASSSGQRPTDTQYF
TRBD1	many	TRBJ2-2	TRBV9	TGTGCCAGCAGCGTGAATCCTCAGGGACAGGGAGGGCTGTTTTTT	CASSVNPQGQGGLFF
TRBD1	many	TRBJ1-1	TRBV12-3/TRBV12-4	TGTGCCAGCAGTCCAGCCGACAGGGAGAACACTGAAGCTTTCTTT	CASSPADRENTEAFF
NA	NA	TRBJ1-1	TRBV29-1	TGCAGCGTTGAAGTCTCGGACAGCCTGAACACTGAAGCTTTCTTT	CSVEVSDSLNTEAFF
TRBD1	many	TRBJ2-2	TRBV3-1	TGTGCCAGCAGCCCAACCCTTCCTCGGACAGGGAACACCGGGGAGCTGTTTTTT	CASSPTLPRTGNTGELFF
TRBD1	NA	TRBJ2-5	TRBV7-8	TGTGCCAGCAGCACCCGGACAGGGCCCCTCCAAGAGACCCAGTACTTC	CASSTRTGPLQETQYF
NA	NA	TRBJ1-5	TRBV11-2	TGTGCCAGCAGCCTCTCCAATCTTAGCAATCAGCCCCAGCATTTT	CASSLSNLSNQPQHF
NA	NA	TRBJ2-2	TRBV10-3	TGTGCCACCCAATTGACAGTGAACACCGGGGAGCTGTTTTTT	CATQLTVNTGELFF
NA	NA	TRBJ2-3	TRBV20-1	TGCAGTGCTAGACCAAATCGGGGGGCTCTCACAGATACGCAGTATTTT	CSARPNRGALTDTQYF
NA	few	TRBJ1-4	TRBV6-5	TGTGCCAGCAGTTATACCCCCAGAGGAGAAAAACTGTTTTTT	CASSYTPRGEKLFF
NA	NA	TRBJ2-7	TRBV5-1	TGCGCCAGCAGCTTGGCCGGGACGGCGGGCGAGCAGTACTTC	CASSLAGTAGEQYF
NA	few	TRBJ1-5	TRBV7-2	TGTGCCAGCAGCTTAGACCAAGCAGGTAATCAGCCCCAGCATTTT	CASSLDQAGNQPQHF
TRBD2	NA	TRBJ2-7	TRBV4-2	TGTGCCAGCAGCCAAGATGAAAGGACTAGCGGCTCCTACGAGCAGTACTTC	CASSQDERTSGSYEQYF
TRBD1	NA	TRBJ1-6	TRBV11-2	TGTGCCAGCAGTTTGGCGGGGGGACAGGGACATACACCCCTCCACTTT	CASSLAGGQGHTPLHF
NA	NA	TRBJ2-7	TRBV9	TGTGCCAGCAGCGTAGGTGCCAGGCAGAGCTCCTACGAGCAGTACTTC	CASSVGARQSSYEQYF
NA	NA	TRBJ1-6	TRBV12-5	TGTGCTAGTGGTTTGGAACAGGGTCGGAATTCACCCCTCCACTTT	CASGLEQGRNSPLHF
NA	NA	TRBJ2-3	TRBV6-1	TGTGCCAGCAGTGAGCGGGGCTACACAGATACGCAGTATTTT	CASSERGYTDTQYF
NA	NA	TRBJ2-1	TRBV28	TGTGCCAGCAGTTTAGTTCGGGGACCATTCAATGAGCAGTTCTTC	CASSLVRGPFNEQFF
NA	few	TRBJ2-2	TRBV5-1	TGCGCCAGCAGCAGGATGGGCGACGGGGAGCTGTTTTTT	CASSRMGDGELFF
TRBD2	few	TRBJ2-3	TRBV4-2	TGTGCCAGCAGCCAAAAACTAGCGGGGGGGACCCTAAGCACAGATACGCAGTATTTT	CASSQKLAGGTLSTDTQYF
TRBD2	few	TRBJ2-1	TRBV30	TGTGCCTGGAGACACAAGGGGCTAGCGGGGGGCCTGAGGAATGAGCAGTTCTTC	CAWRHKGLAGGLRNEQFF
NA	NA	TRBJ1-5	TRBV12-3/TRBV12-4	TGTGCCAGCAGACGACAGGAGAGCAATCAGCCCCAGCATTTT	CASRRQESNQPQHF
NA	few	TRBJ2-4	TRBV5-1	TGCGCCAGCAGCTTGTTGAGGACGGCCAAAAACATTCAGTACTTC	CASSLLRTAKNIQYF
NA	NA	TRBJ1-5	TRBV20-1	TGCAGTGCTAGAGCGCTCGGGGGCCCCTATTATTATAGCAATCAGCCCCAGCATTTT	CSARALGGPYYYSNQPQHF